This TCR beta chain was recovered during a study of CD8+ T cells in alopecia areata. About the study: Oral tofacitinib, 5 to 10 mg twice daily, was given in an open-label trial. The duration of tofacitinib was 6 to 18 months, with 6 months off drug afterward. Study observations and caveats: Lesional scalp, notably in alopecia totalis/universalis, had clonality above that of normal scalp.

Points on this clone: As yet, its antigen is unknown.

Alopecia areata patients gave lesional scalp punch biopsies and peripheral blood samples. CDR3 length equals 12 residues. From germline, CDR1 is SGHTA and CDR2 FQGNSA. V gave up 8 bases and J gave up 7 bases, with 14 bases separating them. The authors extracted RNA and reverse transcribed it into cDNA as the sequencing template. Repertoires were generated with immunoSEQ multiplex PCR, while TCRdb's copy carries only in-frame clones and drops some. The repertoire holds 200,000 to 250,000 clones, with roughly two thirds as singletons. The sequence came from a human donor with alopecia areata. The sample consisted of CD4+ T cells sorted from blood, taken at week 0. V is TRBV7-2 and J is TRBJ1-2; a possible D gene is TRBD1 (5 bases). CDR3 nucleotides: TGTGCCAGCGGGGCGGGGCTTTCTGGCTACACCTTC. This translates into CASGAGLSGYTF.